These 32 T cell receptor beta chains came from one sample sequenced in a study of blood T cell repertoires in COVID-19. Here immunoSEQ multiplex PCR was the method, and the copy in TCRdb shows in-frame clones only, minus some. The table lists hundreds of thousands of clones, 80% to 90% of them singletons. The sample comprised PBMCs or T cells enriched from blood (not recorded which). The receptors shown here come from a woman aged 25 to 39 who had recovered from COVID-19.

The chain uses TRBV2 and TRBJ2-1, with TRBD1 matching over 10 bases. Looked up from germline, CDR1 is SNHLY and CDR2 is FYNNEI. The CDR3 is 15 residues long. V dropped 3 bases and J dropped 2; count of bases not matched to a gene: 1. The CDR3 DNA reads TGTGCCAGCAGTGACGGGACAGGGGCCTACAATGAGCAGTTCTTC. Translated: CASSDGTGAYNEQFF.

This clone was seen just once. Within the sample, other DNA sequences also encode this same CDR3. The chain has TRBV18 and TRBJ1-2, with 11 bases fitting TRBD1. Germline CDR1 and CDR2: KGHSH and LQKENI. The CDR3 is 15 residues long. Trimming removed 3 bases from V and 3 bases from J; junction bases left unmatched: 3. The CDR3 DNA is TGTGCCAGCTCACCCGGGACAGGGGGTGACTATGGCTACACCTTC. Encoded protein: CASSPGTGGDYGYTF.

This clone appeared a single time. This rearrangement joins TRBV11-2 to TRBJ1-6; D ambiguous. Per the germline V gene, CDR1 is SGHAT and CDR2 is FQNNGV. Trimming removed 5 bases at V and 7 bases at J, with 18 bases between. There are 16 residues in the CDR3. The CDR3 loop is CASSPTLGVRNSPLHF. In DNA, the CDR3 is TGTGCCAGCAGCCCGACTCTCGGTGTACGGAATTCACCCCTCCACTTT.

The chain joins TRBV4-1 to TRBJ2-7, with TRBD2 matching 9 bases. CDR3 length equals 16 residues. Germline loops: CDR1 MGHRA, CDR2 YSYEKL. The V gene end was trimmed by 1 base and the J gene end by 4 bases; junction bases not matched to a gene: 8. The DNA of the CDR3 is TGCGCCAGCAGCCAAGGGCCGGCTAGCGGGAAATACGAGCAGTACTTC. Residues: CASSQGPASGKYEQYF.

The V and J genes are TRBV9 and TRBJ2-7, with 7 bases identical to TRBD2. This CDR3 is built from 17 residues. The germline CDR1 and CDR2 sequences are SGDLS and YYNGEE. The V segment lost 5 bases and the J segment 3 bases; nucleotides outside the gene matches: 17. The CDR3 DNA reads TGTGCCAGCAGTGGTACTGCCGGGACTGGGGGGGGCTACGAGCAGTACTTC. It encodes CASSGTAGTGGGYEQYF.

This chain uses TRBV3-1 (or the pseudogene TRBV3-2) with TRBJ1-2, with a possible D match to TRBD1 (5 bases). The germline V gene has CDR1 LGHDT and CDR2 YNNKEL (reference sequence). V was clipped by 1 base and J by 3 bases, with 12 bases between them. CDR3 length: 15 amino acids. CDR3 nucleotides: TGTGCCAGCAGCCAAGGAAAGGGGATGGACTATGGCTACACCTTC. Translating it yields CASSQGKGMDYGYTF.

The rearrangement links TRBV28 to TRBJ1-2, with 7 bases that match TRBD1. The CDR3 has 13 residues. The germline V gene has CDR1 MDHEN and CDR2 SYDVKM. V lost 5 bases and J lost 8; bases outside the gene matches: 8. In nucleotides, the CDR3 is TGTGCCAGCAGTATCGCCGGGACAGAAGGCTACACCTTC. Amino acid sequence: CASSIAGTEGYTF.

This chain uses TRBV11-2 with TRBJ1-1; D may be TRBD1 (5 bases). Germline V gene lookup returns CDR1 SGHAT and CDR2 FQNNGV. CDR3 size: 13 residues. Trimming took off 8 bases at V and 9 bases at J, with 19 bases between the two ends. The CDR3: CASHTMRQPKAFF. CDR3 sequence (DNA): TGTGCCAGCCACACAATGAGACAGCCGAAAGCTTTCTTT. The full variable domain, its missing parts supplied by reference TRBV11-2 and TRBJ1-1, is EAGVAQSPRYKIIEKRQSVAFWCNPISGHATLYWYQQILGQGPKLLIQFQNNGVVDDSQLPKDRFSAERLKGVDSTLKIQPAKLEDSAVYLCASHTMRQPKAFFGQGTRLTVV.

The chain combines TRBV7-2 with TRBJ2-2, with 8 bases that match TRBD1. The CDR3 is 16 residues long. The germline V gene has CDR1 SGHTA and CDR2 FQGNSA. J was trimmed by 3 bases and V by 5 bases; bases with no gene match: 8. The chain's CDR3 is CASSTRQGYDTGELFF. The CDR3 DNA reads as TGTGCCAGCAGCACCAGACAGGGGTACGACACCGGGGAGCTGTTTTTT.

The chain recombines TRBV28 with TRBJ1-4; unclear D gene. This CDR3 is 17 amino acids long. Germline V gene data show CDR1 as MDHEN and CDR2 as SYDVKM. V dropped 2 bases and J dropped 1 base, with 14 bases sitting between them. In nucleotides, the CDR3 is TGTGCCAGCAGTTTAGTGGGGTCGGGGAGAACTAATGAAAAACTGTTTTTT. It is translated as CASSLVGSGRTNEKLFF.

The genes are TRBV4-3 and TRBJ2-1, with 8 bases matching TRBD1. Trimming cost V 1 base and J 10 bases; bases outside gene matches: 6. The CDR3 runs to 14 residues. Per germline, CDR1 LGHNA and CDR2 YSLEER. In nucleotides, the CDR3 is TGCGCCAGCAGCCAAGGCGGACAGGGCATGGAGCAGTTCTTC. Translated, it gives CASSQGGQGMEQFF.

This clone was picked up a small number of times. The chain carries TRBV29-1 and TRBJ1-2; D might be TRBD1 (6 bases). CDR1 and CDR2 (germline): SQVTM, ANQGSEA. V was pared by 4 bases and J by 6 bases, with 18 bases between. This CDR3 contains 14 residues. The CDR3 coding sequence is TGCAGCGTTGGGGGCGGGCGGGGGGCTCATGGCTACACCTTC. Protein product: CSVGGGRGAHGYTF. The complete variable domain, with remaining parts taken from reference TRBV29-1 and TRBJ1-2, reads SAVISQKPSRDICQRGTSLTIQCQVDSQVTMMFWYRQQPGQSLTLIATANQGSEATYESGFVIDKFPISRPNLTFSTLTVSNMSPEDSSIYLCSVGGGRGAHGYTFGSGTRLTVV.

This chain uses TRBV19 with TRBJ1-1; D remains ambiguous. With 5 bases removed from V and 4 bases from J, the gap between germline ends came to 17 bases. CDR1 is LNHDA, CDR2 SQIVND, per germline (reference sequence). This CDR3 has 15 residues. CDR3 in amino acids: CASSPREGTGTEAFF. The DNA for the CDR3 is TGTGCCAGTAGTCCCCGGGAAGGAACGGGCACTGAAGCTTTCTTT.

This CDR3 reads CAISESQGGPKNTEAFF. In nucleotides, the CDR3 is TGTGCCATCAGTGAGTCGCAAGGGGGCCCGAAGAACACTGAAGCTTTCTTT. V usage is TRBV10-3 and J usage is TRBJ1-1, with TRBD1 matching 7 bases. This CDR3 contains 17 residues. Germline CDR1 reads ENHRY; CDR2 reads SYGVKD. V shed 0 bases and J 1 base; nucleotides not matched to a gene: 8.

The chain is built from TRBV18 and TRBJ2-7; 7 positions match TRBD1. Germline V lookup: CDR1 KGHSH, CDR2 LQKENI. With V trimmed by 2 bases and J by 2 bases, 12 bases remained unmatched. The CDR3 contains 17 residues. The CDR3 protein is CASSPIGRGPQTYEQYF. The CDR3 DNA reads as TGTGCCAGCTCACCAATCGGAAGGGGGCCCCAAACCTACGAGCAGTACTTC.

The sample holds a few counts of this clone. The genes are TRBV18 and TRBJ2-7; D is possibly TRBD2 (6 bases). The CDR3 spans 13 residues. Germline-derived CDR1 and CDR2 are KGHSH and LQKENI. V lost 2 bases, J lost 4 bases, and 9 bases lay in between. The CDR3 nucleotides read TGTGCCAGCTCACCAGGGGCGGGATACGAGCAGTACTTC. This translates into CASSPGAGYEQYF.

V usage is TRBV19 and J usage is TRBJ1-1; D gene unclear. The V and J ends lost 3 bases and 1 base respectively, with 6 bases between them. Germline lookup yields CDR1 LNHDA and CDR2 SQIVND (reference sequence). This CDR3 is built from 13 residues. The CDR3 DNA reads TGTGCCAGTAGTATTTTCTCGAACACTGAAGCTTTCTTT. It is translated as CASSIFSNTEAFF.

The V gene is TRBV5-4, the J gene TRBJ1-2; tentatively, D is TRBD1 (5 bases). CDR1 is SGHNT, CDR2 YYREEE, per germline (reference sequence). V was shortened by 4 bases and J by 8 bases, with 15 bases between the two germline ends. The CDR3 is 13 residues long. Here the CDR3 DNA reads TGTGCCAGCAGCACCGGAACTGGGGCCGGCTACACCTTC. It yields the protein CASSTGTGAGYTF.

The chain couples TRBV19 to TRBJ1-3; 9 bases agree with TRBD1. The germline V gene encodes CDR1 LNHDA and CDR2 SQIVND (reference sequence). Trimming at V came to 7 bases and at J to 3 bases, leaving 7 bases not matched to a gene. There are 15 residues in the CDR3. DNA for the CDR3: TGTGCCAGTACCTGGGACAGGGATGATGGAAACACCATATATTTT. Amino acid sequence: CASTWDRDDGNTIYF. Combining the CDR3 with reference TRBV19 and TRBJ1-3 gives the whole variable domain DGGITQSPKYLFRKEGQNVTLSCEQNLNHDAMYWYRQDPGQGLRLIYYSQIVNDFQKGDIAEGYSVSREKKESFPLTVTSAQKNPTAFYLCASTWDRDDGNTIYFGEGSWLTVV.

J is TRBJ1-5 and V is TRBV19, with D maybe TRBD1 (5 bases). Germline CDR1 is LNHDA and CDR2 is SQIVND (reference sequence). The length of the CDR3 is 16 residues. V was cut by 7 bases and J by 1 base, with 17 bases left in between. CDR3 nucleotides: TGTGCCAGTATGTTCGGGGGGACGGGAAGCAATCAGCCCCAGCATTTT. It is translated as CASMFGGTGSNQPQHF.

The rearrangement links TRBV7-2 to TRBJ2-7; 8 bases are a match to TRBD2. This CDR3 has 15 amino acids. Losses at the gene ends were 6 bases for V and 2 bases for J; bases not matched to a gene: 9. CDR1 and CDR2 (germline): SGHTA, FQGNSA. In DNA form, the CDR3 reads TGTGCCAGCAGTTTCGGACTAGCCCGAACCTACGAGCAGTACTTC. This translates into CASSFGLARTYEQYF.

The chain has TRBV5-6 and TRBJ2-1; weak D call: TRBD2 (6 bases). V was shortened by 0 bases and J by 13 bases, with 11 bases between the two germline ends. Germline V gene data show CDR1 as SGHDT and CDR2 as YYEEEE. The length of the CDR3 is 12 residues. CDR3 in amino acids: CASSLGGGLQFF. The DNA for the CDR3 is TGTGCCAGCAGCTTGGGGGGTGGACTACAGTTCTTC.

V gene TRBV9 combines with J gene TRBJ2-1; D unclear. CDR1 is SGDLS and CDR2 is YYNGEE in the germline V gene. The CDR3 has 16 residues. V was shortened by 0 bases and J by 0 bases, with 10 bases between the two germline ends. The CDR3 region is CASSVATGSSYNEQFF. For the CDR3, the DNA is TGTGCCAGCAGCGTAGCGACTGGAAGCTCCTACAATGAGCAGTTCTTC.

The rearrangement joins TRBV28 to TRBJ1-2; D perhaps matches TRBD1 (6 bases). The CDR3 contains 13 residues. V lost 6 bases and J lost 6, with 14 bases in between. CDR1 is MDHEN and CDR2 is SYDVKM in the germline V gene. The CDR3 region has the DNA TGTGCCAGCAGACCCGCCGGGACAAATGGCTACACCTTC. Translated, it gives CASRPAGTNGYTF.

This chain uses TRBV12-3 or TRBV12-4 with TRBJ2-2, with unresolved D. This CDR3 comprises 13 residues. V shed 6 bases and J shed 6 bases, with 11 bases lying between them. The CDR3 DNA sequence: TGTGCCAGCAGCGCCGGGTCCGCCGGGGAGCTGTTTTTT. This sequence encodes CASSAGSAGELFF.

DNA of the CDR3: TGTGCCAGCAGTACGACAGATCGCTCCAACTATAATTCACCCCTCCACTTT. Encoded protein: CASSTTDRSNYNSPLHF. The chain joins TRBV7-9 to TRBJ1-6, with D possibly TRBD1 on 5 matching bases. CDR1 and CDR2 (germline): SEHNR, FQNEAQ (reference sequence). The CDR3 runs to 17 residues. V lost 6 bases, J lost 3 bases, and 18 bases lay in between.

CDR3 sequence reads: CATVTSGRAGSSEQYF. CDR3 bases: TGTGCCACCGTGACTAGCGGGAGGGCCGGATCTTCCGAGCAGTACTTC. This chain uses TRBV28 with TRBJ2-7; 14 nucleotides align to TRBD2. The CDR3 loop spans 16 amino acids. With 10 bases clipped from V and 6 bases from J, the junction kept 14 bases outside the gene matches. CDR1 is MDHEN and CDR2 is SYDVKM in the germline V gene.

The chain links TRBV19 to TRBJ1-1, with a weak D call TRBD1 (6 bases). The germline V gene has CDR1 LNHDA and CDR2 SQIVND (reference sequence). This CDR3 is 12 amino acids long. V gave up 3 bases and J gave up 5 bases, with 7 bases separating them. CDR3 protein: CASSIDRTEAFF. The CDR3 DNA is TGTGCCAGTAGTATCGACAGGACTGAAGCTTTCTTT.

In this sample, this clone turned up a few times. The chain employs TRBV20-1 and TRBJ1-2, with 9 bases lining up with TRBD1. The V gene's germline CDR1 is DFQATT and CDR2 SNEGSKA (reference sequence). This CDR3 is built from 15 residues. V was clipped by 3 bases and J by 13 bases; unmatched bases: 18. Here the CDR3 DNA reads TGCAGTGCTAGTCCAGGGGGACAGGGTTTCGGCCTTCCCACCTTC. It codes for CSASPGGQGFGLPTF.

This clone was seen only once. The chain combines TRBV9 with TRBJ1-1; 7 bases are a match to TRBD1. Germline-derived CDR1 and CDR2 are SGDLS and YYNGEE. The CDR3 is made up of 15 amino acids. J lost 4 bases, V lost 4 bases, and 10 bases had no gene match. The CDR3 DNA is TGTGCCAGCAGCCCCAACAGGGGTCTGGCCACTGAAGCTTTCTTT. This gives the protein CASSPNRGLATEAFF.

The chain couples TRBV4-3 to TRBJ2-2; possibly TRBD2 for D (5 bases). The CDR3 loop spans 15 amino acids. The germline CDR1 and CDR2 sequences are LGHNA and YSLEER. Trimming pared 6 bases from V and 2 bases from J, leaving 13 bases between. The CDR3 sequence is CASREGRANTGELFF. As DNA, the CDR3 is TGCGCCAGCAGGGAAGGGAGAGCAAACACCGGGGAGCTGTTTTTT.

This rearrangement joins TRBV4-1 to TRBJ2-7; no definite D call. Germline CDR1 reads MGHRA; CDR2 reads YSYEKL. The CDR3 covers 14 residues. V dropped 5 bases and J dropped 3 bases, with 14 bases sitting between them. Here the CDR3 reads CASSSQILYYEQYF. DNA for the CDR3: TGCGCCAGCAGCTCACAGATACTTTACTACGAGCAGTACTTC.